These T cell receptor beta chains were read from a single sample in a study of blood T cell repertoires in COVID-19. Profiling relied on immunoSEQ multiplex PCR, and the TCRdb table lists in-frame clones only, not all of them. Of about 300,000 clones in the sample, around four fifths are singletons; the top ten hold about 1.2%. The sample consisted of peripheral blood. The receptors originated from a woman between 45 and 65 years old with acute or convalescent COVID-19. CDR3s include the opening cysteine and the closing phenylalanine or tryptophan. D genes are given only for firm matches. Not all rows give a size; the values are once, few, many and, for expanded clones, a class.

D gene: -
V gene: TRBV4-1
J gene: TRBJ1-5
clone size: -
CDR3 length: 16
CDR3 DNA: TGCGCCAGCAGCCCGGGGTTCATAGGGCCGGGTCAGCCCCAGCATTTT
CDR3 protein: CASSPGFIGPGQPQHF

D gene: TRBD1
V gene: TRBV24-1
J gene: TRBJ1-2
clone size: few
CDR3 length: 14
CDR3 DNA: TGTGCCACCAGTGATTCCCAGGGGGGCTATGGCTACACCTTC
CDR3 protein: CATSDSQGGYGYTF

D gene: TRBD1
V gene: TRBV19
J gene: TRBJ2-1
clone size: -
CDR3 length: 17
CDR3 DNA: TGTGCCAGTAGTATTTCCCCGGACAGGGCAATGTACAATGAGCAGTTCTTC
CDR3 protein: CASSISPDRAMYNEQFF

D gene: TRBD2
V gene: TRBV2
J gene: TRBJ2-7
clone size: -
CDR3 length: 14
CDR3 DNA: TGTGCCAGCACCATACTAGCGGGCCCCTACGAGCAGTACTTC
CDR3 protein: CASTILAGPYEQYF

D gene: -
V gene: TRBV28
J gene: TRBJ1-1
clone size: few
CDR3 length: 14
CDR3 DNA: TGTGCCAGCAGTTCATGGACAATTATCACTGAAGCTTTCTTT
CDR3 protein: CASSSWTIITEAFF

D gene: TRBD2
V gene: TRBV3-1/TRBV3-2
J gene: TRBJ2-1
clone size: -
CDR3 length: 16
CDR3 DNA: TGTGCCAGCGGAATTCCGGGACTAGCGGGAGGGAATGAGCAGTTCTTC
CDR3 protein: CASGIPGLAGGNEQFF

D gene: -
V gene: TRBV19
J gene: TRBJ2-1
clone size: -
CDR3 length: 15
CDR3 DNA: TGTGCCAGTAGGGGGACTGGCGGGATTAACAATGAGCAGTTCTTC
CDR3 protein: CASRGTGGINNEQFF

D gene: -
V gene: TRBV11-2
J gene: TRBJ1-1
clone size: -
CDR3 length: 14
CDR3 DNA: TGTGCCAGCAGCTTCGAAGGACAAGCAACTGAAGCTTTCTTT
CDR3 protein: CASSFEGQATEAFF

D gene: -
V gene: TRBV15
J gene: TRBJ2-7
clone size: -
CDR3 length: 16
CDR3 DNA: TGTGCCACCAGCAGAGGGCGGGGACAGATACCCTACGAGCAGTACTTC
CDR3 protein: CATSRGRGQIPYEQYF

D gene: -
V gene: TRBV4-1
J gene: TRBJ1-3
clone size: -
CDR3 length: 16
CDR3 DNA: TGCGCCAGCAGCCAAGAAACAGCAAACTCTGGAAACACCATATATTTT
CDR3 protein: CASSQETANSGNTIYF

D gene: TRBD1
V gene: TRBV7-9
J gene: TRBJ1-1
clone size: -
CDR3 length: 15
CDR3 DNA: TGTGCCAGCAGCTTATGGGTAACAGGGGGGGCTGAAGCTTTCTTT
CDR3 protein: CASSLWVTGGAEAFF

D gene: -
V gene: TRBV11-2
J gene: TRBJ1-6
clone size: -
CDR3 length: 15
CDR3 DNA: TGTGCCAGCAGCCCAGGGGCCGCCTATAATTCACCCCTCCACTTT
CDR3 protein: CASSPGAAYNSPLHF

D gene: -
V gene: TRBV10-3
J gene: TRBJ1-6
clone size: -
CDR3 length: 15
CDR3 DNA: TGTGCCATCAGTGAGTCGACTAAAGTGGACTCACCCCTCCACTTT
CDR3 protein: CAISESTKVDSPLHF

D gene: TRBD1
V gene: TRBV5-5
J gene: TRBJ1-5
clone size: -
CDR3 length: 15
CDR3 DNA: TGTGCCAGCAGCCGGTCGGACAGGAGGAGTCAGCCCCAGCATTTT
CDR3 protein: CASSRSDRRSQPQHF

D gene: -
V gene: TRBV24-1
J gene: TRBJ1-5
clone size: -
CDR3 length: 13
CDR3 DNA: TGTGCCACCAGTGATTTCAAAAATCAGCCCCAGCATTTT
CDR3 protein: CATSDFKNQPQHF

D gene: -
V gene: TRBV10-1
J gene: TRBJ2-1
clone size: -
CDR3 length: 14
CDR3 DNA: TGCGCCAGCAGTCGACAAGGCCCCTACAATGAGCAGTTCTTC
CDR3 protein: CASSRQGPYNEQFF

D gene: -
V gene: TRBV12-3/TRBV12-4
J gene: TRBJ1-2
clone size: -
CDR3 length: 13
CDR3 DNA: TGTGCCAGCAGTTTTTCTTCGGTGGGCGGCTACACCTTC
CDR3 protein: CASSFSSVGGYTF

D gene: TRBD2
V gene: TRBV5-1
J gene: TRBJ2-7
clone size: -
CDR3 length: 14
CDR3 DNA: TGCGCCAGCAGCTTGGAAGCGGGAGGCGACGAGCAGTACTTC
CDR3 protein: CASSLEAGGDEQYF

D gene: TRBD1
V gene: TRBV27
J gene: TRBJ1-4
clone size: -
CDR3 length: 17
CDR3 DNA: TGTGCCAGCAGTCTATCCCTCAGAGGGGGCGGGAGGGAAAAACTGTTTTTT
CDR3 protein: CASSLSLRGGGREKLFF

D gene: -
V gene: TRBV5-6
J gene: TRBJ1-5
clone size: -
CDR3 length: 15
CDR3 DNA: TGTGCCAGCAGCTTGTATGACCAGCGATGGGAGCCCCAGCATTTT
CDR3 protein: CASSLYDQRWEPQHF

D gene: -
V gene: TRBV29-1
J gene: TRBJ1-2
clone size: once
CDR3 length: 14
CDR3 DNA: TGCAGCGTTGGGTCCACATGGCGGGACTATGGCTACACCTTC
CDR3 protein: CSVGSTWRDYGYTF

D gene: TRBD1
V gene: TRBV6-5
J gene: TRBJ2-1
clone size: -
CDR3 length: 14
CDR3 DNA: TGTGCCAGCAGTCTTACGGGACAGTACAATGAGCAGTTCTTC
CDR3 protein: CASSLTGQYNEQFF

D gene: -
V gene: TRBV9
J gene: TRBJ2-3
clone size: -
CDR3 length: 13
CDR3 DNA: TGTGCCAGCAGTCGTACTAGCACAGATACGCAGTATTTT
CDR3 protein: CASSRTSTDTQYF

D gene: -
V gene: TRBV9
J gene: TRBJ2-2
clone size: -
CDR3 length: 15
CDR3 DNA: TGTGCCAGCAGCGTAGAACAGCAGAACACCGGGGAGCTGTTTTTT
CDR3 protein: CASSVEQQNTGELFF

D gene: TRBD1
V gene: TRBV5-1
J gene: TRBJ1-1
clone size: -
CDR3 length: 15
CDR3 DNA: TGCGCCAGCAGCCTAAAACAGGGGAGGAAAACTGAAGCTTTCTTT
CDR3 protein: CASSLKQGRKTEAFF

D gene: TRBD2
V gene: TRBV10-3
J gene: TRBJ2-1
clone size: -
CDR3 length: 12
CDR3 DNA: TGTGCCATCAGCGCGGGGGACAATGAGCAGTTCTTC
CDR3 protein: CAISAGDNEQFF

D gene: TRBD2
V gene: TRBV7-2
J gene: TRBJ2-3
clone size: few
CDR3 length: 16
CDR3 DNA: TGTGCCAGCAGCTTAGCTGGGACTAGTGTGGGAGATACGCAGTATTTT
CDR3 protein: CASSLAGTSVGDTQYF

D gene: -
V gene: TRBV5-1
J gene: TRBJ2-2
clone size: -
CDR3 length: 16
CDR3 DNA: TGCGCCAGCAGCTTCCATTCCGGGACATTAAACGGGGAGCTGTTTTTT
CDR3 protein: CASSFHSGTLNGELFF

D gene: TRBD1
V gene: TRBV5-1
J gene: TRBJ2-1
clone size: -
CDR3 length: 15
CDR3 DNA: TGCGCCAGCAGCTGGGGACAGGGCGCCACGGATGAGCAGTTCTTC
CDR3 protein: CASSWGQGATDEQFF

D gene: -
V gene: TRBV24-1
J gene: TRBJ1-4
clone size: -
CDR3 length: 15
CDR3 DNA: TGTGCCACCAGCGACCCAGGGGTGGGTAATGAAAAACTGTTTTTT
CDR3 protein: CATSDPGVGNEKLFF

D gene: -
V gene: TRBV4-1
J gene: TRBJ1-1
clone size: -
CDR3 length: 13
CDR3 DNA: TGCGCCAGCAGCCCGACAGCGAACACTGAAGCTTTCTTT
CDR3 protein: CASSPTANTEAFF

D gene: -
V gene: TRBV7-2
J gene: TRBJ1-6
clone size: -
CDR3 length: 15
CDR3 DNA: TGTGCCAGCAGCTTTTATGGGGACACAGATTCACCCCTCCACTTT
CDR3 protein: CASSFYGDTDSPLHF

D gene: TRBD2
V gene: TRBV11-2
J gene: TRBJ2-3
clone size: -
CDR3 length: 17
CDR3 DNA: TGTGCCAGCAGCTTAGCCGGACTAGCGGGGGGTGGAGATACGCAGTATTTT
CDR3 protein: CASSLAGLAGGGDTQYF

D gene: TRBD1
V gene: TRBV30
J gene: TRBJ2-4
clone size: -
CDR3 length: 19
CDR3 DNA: TGTGCCTGGAGTGCCGCCGTGAGACAGGGTATGGGGACCAAAAACATTCAGTACTTC
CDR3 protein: CAWSAAVRQGMGTKNIQYF

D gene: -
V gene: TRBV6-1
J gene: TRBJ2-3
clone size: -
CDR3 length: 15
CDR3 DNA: TGTGCCAGCAGTGAGACGGCGGCCGCCACAGATACGCAGTATTTT
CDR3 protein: CASSETAAATDTQYF

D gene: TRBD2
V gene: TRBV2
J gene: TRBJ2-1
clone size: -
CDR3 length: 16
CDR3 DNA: TGTGCCAGCAGTGAAATGCTAGCGGGAGGGCCCAATGAGCAGTTCTTC
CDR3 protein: CASSEMLAGGPNEQFF

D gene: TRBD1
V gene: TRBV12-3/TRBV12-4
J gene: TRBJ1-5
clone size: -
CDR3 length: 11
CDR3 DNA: TGTGCCAGCAGTCGACAGGGCCCCCAGCATTTT
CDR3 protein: CASSRQGPQHF

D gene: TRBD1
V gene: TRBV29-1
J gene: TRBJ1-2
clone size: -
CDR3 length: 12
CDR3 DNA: TGCAGCGTTGGCACAGGGGTTCGTGGCTACACCTTC
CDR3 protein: CSVGTGVRGYTF

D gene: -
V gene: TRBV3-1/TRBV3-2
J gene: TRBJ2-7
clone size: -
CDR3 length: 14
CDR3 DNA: TGTGCCAGCAGCCAATCAGGCAGGGGAGCCGAGCAGTACTTC
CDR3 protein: CASSQSGRGAEQYF

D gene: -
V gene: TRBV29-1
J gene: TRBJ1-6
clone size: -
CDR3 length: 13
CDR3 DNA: TGCAGCGTTGGGGAGGCAAGGGATTCACCCCTCCACTTT
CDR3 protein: CSVGEARDSPLHF

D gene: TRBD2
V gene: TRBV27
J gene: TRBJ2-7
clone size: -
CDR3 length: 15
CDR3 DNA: TGTGCCAGCAGTCCCGTTGCGGGAGGAATTAACGAGCAGTACTTC
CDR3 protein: CASSPVAGGINEQYF

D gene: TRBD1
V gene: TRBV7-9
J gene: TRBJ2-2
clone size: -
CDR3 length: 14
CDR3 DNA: TGTGCCAGCAGCTCGGACAGGGGGTCGGGGGAGCTGTTTTTT
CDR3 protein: CASSSDRGSGELFF

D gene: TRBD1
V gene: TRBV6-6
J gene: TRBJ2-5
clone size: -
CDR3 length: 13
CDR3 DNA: TGTGCCAGCAGATTGGACAGGGAGGAGACCCAGTACTTC
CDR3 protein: CASRLDREETQYF

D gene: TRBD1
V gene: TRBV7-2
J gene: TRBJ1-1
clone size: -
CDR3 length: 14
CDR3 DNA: TGTGCCAGCAACAAGGACAGGGGGCGGGCTGAAGCTTTCTTT
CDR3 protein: CASNKDRGRAEAFF

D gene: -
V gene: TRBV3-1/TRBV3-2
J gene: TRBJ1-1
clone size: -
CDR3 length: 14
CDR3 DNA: TGTGCCAGCAGCCAGAGGGACATCGAGGGGCCAGCTTTCTTT
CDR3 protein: CASSQRDIEGPAFF

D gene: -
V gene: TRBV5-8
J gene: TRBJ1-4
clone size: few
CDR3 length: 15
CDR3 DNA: TGTGCCAGCAGCTTAGATGACAGTAGGGGAGAAAAACTGTTTTTT
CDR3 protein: CASSLDDSRGEKLFF

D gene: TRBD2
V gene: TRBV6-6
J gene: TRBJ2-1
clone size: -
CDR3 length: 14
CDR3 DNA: TGTGCCAGTGGTATAGCGGGGGCCTACAATGAGCAGTTCTTC
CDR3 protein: CASGIAGAYNEQFF

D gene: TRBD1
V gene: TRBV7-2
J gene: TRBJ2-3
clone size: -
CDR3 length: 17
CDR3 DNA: TGTGCCAGCAGCCAGAACGGACAGGCCCAGGGGGCAGATACGCAGTATTTT
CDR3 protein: CASSQNGQAQGADTQYF

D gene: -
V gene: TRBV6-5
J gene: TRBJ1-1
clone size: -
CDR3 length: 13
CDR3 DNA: TGTGCCAGCAGTTACAGCTTGAACACTGAAGCTTTCTTT
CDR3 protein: CASSYSLNTEAFF

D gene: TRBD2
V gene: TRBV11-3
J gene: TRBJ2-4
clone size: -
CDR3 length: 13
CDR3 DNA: TGTGCCAGCAGCCCCCGGGGGGTCGGCATTCAGTACTTC
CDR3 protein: CASSPRGVGIQYF

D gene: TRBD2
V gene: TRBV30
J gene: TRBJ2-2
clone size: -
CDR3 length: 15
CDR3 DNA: TGTGCCTGGAGTGTTGGTAGCGGGGACACCGGGGAGCTGTTTTTT
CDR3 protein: CAWSVGSGDTGELFF

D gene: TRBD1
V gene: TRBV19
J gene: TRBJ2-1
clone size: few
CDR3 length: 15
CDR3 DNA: TGTGCCAGTAGTATCCGACAGGGGATTGACAATGAGCAGTTCTTC
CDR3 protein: CASSIRQGIDNEQFF

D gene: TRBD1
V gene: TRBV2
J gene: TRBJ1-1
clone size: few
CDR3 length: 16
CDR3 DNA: TGTGCCAGCAGTGATAGTGGCAGGGGGCCGGACACTGAAGCTTTCTTT
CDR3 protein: CASSDSGRGPDTEAFF

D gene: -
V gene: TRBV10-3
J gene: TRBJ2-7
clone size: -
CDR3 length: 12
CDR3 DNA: TGTGCCATCAGTACGACAGGTAACGAGCAGTACTTC
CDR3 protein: CAISTTGNEQYF

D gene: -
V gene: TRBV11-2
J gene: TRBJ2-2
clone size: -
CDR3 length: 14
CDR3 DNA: TGTGCCAGCAGCTTACCGTTCTCGACCGGGGAGCTGTTTTTT
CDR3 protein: CASSLPFSTGELFF

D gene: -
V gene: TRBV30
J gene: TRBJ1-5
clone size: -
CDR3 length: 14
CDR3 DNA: TGTGCCTGGAGTGGACAGGATAGCAATCAGCCCCAGCATTTT
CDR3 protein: CAWSGQDSNQPQHF

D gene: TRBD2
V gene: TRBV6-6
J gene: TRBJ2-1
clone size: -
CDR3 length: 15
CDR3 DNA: TGTGCCAGCAGTTACTCGGGAGGGTCCTACAATGAGCAGTTCTTC
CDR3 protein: CASSYSGGSYNEQFF

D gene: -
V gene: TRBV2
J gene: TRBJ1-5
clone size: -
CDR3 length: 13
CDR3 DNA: TGTGCCAGCAATTTCCAGGGGAATCAGCCCCAGCATTTT
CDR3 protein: CASNFQGNQPQHF